The entry below describes one T cell receptor beta chain. Germline V CDR1 and CDR2: SGHNT, YYREEE (reference sequence). CDR3 length: 15 residues. With 0 bases clipped from V and 4 bases from J, the junction kept 6 bases outside the gene matches. The data were obtained in a study of blood T cell repertoires in COVID-19. Study as a whole: Acute-phase and convalescent COVID-19 samples originated in the United States, Italy and Spain. From T cells, B-cell-depleted T cells, or PBMCs came the material, which was cDNA or gDNA.

Source study methods: Amplification of reference gene primers provided the estimated nucleated cell counts. The data were produced by immunoSEQ multiplex PCR, yet TCRdb's version contains in-frame clones alone and is incomplete. D and trimming come from the DNA, and the V and J calls and clone size come from that table. The sample carries 7,900 or so clones, approximately 84% recorded once. Sequenced material: peripheral blood. The receptor was isolated from a human donor in a cohort sampled during active COVID-19. The chain recombines TRBV5-4 with TRBJ2-7, with TRBD2 identical over 8 bases. The CDR3 protein is CASSLALAGNYEQYF. CDR3 DNA sequence: TGTGCCAGCAGCTTGGCATTAGCGGGGAATTACGAGCAGTACTTC.